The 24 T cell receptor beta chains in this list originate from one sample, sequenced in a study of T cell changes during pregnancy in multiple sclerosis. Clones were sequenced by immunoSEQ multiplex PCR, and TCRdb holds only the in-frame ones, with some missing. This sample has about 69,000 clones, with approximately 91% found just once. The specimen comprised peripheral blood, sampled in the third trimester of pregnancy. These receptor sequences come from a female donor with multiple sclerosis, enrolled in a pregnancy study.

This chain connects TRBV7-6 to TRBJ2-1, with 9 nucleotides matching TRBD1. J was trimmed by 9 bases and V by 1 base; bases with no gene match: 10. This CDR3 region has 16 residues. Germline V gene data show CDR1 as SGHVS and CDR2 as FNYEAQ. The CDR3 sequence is CASSLGGGTGRGEQFF. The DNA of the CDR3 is TGTGCCAGCAGCTTAGGGGGGGGGACAGGGCGCGGTGAGCAGTTCTTC.

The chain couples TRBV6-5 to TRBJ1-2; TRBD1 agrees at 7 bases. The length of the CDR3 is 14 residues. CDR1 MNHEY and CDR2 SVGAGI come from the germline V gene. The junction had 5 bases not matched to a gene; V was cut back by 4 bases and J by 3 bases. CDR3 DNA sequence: TGTGCCAGCAGTTCACAGGGGACCGACTATGGCTACACCTTC. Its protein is CASSSQGTDYGYTF.

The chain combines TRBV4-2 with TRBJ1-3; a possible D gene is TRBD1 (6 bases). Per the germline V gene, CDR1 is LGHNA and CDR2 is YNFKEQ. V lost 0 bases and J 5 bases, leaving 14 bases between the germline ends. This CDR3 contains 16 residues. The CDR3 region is CASSQEKAGARNTIYF. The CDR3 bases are TGTGCCAGCAGCCAAGAGAAGGCAGGGGCGAGAAACACCATATATTTT.

The DNA for the CDR3 is TGTGCCAGCAGCTTAACAGGCGGGGGTAATCAGCCCCAGCATTTT. Protein product: CASSLTGGGNQPQHF. V is TRBV7-3 and J is TRBJ1-5; TRBD1 is a possible D gene (5 bases). This CDR3 has 15 amino acids. Trimming took off 0 bases at V and 4 bases at J, with 10 bases between the two ends. The germline V gene encodes CDR1 SGHTA and CDR2 FQGTGA.

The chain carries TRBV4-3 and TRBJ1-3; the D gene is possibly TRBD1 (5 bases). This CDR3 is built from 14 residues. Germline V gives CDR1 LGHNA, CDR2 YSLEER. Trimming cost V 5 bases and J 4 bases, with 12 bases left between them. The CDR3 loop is CASSSLKGGNTIYF. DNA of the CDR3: TGCGCCAGCAGCTCACTGAAGGGGGGAAACACCATATATTTT.

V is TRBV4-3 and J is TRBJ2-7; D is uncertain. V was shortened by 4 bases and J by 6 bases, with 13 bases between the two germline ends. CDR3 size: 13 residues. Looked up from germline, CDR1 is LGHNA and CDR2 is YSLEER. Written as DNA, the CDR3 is TGCGCCAGCAGCCGCGACGAGAGGTCCGAGCAGTACTTC. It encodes CASSRDERSEQYF.

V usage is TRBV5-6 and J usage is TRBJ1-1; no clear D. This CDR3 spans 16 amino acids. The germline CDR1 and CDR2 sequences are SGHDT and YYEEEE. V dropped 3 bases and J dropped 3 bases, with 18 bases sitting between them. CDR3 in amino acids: CASSSPRLSRDTEAFF. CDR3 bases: TGTGCCAGCAGCTCACCGCGACTCAGTCGGGACACTGAAGCTTTCTTT.

CDR3 DNA sequence: TGTGCCACCAGCAGACCAAAGCGGGGGAATCAGCCCCAGCATTTT. It specifies CATSRPKRGNQPQHF. The V call is TRBV15, the J call TRBJ1-5, with a tentative D call TRBD1 (5 bases). The CDR3 has 15 residues. V was shortened by 2 bases and J by 4 bases, with 12 bases between the two germline ends. Germline V gene sequence: CDR1 LNHNV, CDR2 YYDKDF (reference sequence).

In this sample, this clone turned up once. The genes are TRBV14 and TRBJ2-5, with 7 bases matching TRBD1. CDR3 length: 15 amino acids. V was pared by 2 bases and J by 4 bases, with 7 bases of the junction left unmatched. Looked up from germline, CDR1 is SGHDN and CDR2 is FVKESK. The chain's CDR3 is CASSQLGQRIETQYF. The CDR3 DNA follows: TGTGCCAGCAGCCAATTGGGACAGAGGATAGAGACCCAGTACTTC.

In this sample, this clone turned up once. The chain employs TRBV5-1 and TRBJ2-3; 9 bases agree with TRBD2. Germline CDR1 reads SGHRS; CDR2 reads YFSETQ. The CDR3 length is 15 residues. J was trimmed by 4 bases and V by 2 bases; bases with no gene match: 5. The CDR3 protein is CASSLNSGRADTQYF. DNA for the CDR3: TGCGCCAGCAGCTTAAATAGCGGGAGAGCAGATACGCAGTATTTT.

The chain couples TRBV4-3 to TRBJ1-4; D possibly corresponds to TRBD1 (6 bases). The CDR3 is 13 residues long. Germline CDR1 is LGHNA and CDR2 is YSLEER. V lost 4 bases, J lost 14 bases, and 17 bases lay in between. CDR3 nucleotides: TGCGCCAGCAGCCGGGGGCGGAGGACTTCGCTGTTTTTT. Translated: CASSRGRRTSLFF.

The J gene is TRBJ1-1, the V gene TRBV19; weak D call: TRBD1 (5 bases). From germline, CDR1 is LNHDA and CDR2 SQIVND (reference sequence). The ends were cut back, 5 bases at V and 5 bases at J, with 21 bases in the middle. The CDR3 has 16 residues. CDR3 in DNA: TGTGCCAGTAGTTCTATGGGGAGGGGCGGGTGGACTGAAGCTTTCTTT. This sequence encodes CASSSMGRGGWTEAFF.

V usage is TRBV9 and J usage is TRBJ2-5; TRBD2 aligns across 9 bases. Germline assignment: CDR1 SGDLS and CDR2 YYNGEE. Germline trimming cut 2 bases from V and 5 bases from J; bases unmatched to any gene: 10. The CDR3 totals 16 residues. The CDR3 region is CASSVTPGAGGETQYF. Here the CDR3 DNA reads TGTGCCAGCAGCGTCACCCCAGGAGCGGGGGGCGAGACCCAGTACTTC.

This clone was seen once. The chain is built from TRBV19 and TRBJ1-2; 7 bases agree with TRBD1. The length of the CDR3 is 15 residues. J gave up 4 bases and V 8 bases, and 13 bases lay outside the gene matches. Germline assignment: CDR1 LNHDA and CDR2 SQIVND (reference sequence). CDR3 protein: CASALTGEGGYGYTF. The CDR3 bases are TGTGCCAGTGCATTAACAGGGGAAGGAGGCTATGGCTACACCTTC.

The CDR3 is CASSPAPTGYYGYTF. CDR3 DNA: TGTGCCAGCAGTCCCGCACCGACAGGTTACTATGGCTACACCTTC. The chain combines TRBV27 with TRBJ1-2, with TRBD1 as a possible D gene (6 bases). V lost 5 bases to trimming and J lost 3 bases, with 16 bases between them. Germline loops: CDR1 MNHEY, CDR2 SMNVEV (reference sequence). This CDR3 contains 15 residues.

CDR3 sequence: CAGTRHLHNSPLHF. As DNA, the CDR3 is TGTGCCGGGACCAGACACCTACATAATTCACCCCTCCACTTT. This chain links TRBV30 with TRBJ1-6; D perhaps matches TRBD1 (5 bases). Germline CDR1 reads GTSNPN; CDR2 reads SVGIG (reference sequence). The germline V and J ends were trimmed by 8 bases and 5 bases, with 16 bases remaining between them. CDR3 length: 14 residues.

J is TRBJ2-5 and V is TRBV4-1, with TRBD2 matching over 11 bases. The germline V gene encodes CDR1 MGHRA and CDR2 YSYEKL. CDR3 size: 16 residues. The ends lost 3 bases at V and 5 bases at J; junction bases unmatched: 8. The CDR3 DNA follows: TGCGCCAGCAGCCATGGTGTAGCGGGGGGGAAGGAGACCCAGTACTTC. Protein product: CASSHGVAGGKETQYF.

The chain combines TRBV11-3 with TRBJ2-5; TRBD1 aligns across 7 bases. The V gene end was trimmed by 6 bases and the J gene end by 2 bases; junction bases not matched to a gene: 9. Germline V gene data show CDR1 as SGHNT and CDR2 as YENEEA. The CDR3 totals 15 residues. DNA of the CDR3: TGTGCCAGCAGTCCGGGACAGACCTTTCAAGAGACCCAGTACTTC. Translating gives CASSPGQTFQETQYF.

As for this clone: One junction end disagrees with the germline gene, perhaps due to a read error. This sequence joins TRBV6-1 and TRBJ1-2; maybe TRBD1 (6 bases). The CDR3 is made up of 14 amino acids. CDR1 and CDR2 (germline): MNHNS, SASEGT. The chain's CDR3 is CASSAALAGQGLLF. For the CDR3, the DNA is TGTGCCAGCAGTGCAGCTTTAGCGGGGCAGGGGCTCCTCTTC.

The CDR3 sequence: CASSPDRGRGEAFF. The CDR3 DNA follows: TGTGCCAGCTCACCCGACAGGGGGCGCGGTGAAGCTTTCTTT. The gene calls are TRBV18 and TRBJ1-1; 10 bases agree with TRBD1. Germline-derived CDR1 and CDR2 are KGHSH and LQKENI. J gave up 7 bases and V 3 bases, and 5 bases lay outside the gene matches. The CDR3 sequence is 14 residues long.

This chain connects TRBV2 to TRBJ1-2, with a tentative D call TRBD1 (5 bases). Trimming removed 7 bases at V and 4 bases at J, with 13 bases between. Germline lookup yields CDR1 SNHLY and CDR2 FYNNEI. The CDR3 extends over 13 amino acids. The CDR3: CASIRQLPYGYTF. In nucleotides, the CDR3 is TGTGCCAGCATTAGACAGCTACCCTATGGCTACACCTTC. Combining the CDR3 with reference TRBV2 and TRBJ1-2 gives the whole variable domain EPEVTQTPSHQVTQMGQEVILRCVPISNHLYFYWYRQILGQKVEFLVSFYNNEISEKSEIFDDQFSVERPDGSNFTLKIRSTKLEDSAMYFCASIRQLPYGYTFGSGTRLTVV.

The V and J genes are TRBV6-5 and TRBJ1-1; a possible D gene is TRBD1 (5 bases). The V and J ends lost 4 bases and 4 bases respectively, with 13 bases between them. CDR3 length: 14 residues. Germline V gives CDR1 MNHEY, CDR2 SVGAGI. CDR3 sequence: CASSSTRVGTEAFF. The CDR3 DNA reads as TGTGCCAGCAGTTCTACCAGGGTGGGCACTGAAGCTTTCTTT.

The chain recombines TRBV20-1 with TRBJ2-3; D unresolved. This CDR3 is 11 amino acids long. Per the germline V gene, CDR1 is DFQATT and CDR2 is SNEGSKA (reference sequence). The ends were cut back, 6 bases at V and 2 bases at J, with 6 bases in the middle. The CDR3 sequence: CSALSTDTQYF. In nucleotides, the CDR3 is TGCAGTGCGCTATCCACAGATACGCAGTATTTT.

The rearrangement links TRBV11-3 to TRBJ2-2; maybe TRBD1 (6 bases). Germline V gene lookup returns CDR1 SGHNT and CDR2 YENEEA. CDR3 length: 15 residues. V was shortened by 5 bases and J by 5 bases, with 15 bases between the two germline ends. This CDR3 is CASSLGQIETGELFF. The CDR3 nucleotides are TGTGCCAGCAGCCTGGGACAAATAGAAACCGGGGAGCTGTTTTTT.